This TCR beta chain was recovered during a study of blood T cell repertoires in COVID-19. Ten or more counts support this clone. Produced via immunoSEQ multiplex PCR; TCRdb's table is partial and in-frame only. The sample yields about 73,000 clones, about four fifths seen once. J lost 8 bases, V lost 7 bases, and 18 bases had no gene match. The CDR3 spans 16 residues. Germline CDR1 is MDHEN and CDR2 is SYDVKM. This chain connects TRBV28 to TRBJ1-2; 8 bases line up with TRBD1. This receptor was identified in a woman aged 60-70 years with acute or convalescent COVID-19. Sequencing was carried out using peripheral blood. The CDR3 here is CASNTQGQGGSQGYTF. In DNA, the CDR3 is TGTGCCAGCAATACCCAAGGACAGGGAGGTTCGCAGGGCTACACCTTC.